These 29 T cell receptor beta chains came from one sample sequenced in a study of a mutant IDH1 vaccine in newly diagnosed glioma. Their cognate antigens are unknown. Time point in this sample: week 35, safety follow-up. Every vaccination contained 300 ug of the mutant IDH1 20-mer peptide and was paired with topical imiquimod. Produced via immunoSEQ multiplex PCR; TCRdb's table is partial and in-frame only. The sample gives about 54,000 clones, about 85% of which show up once; under 5% is in the top ten. Sequenced here: PBMCs, sampled from a glioma patient whose treatment included an IDH1 peptide vaccine. The receptor set was obtained from a woman between 18 and 29 years old with glioma.

The V gene is TRBV29-1, the J gene TRBJ2-2; 8 bases match TRBD1. Losses at the gene ends were 5 bases for V and 3 bases for J; bases not matched to a gene: 8. This CDR3 has 15 amino acids. CDR1 SQVTM and CDR2 ANQGSEA come from the germline V gene. CDR3 nucleotide sequence: TGCAGCGTTTCTGCAGGGGGCCTCTACACCGGGGAGCTGTTTTTT. Translated, it gives CSVSAGGLYTGELFF.

This clone is termed medium-sized (0.01 to 0.1%). V and J are TRBV6-1 and TRBJ1-2; possibly TRBD1 for D (5 bases). With 3 bases removed from V and 2 bases from J, the gap between germline ends came to 13 bases. Germline CDR1 and CDR2: MNHNS and SASEGT. This CDR3 has 15 amino acids. The CDR3 DNA reads as TGTGCCAGCAGTGAGAGTGCAGGGCCGAACTATGGCTACACCTTC. This encodes CASSESAGPNYGYTF.

Points on this clone: One end of the junction does not line up with germline, which may come from a read error. The genes are TRBV2 and TRBJ1-1; TRBD1 might be the D (6 bases). In germline, CDR1 is SNHLY, CDR2 FYNNEI. The CDR3 loop spans 13 amino acids. The CDR3 bases are TGTGCCAGCAGAGAAGGGGGGGCCACTGAAGCTTTCTTT. Translation gives CASREGGATEAFF.

The count of this clone is one. The V gene is TRBV7-3, the J gene TRBJ1-1; D gene uncertain. V lost 0 bases and J lost 5, with 10 bases in between. The CDR3 spans 14 residues. Germline V gene sequence: CDR1 SGHTA, CDR2 FQGTGA. CDR3 protein: CASSLTGSLTEAFF. The CDR3 DNA reads as TGTGCCAGCAGCTTAACGGGCAGCTTAACTGAAGCTTTCTTT. Full variable domain (outside the CDR3, taken from reference TRBV7-3 and TRBJ1-1): GAGVSQTPSNKVTEKGKYVELRCDPISGHTALYWYRQSLGQGPEFLIYFQGTGAADDSGLPNDRFFAVRPEGSVSTLKIQRTERGDSAVYLCASSLTGSLTEAFFGQGTRLTVV.

The chain recombines TRBV19 with TRBJ1-2; no clear D gene. Germline CDR1 reads LNHDA; CDR2 reads SQIVND (reference sequence). V lost 6 bases and J lost 7, with 9 bases in between. The CDR3 has 11 amino acids. The CDR3 loop is CASRTTLGYTF. The DNA for the CDR3 is TGTGCCAGTAGGACGACTCTTGGCTACACCTTC.

V and J are TRBV4-2 and TRBJ1-2; D possibly corresponds to TRBD1 (5 bases). The germline V gene has CDR1 LGHNA and CDR2 YNFKEQ. This CDR3 is 14 amino acids long. Trimming removed 1 base from V and 7 bases from J, with 13 bases in between. CDR3: CASSQVDGTGGYTF. In nucleotides, the CDR3 is TGTGCCAGCAGCCAAGTAGACGGGACGGGTGGCTACACCTTC.

V gene TRBV7-9 combines with J gene TRBJ2-1; 14 bases align to TRBD2. Germline CDR1 is SEHNR and CDR2 is FQNEAQ (reference sequence). Trimming at V came to 6 bases and at J to 4 bases, leaving 2 bases not matched to a gene. This CDR3 region has 15 residues. The CDR3 bases are TGTGCCAGCAGGCGGACTAGCGGGAGGTACAATGAGCAGTTCTTC. As protein: CASRRTSGRYNEQFF.

This clone appeared once. The V gene is TRBV7-9, the J gene TRBJ1-3, with a weak D call TRBD1 (5 bases). This CDR3 comprises 14 residues. CDR1 SEHNR and CDR2 FQNEAQ come from the germline V gene (reference sequence). V dropped 1 base and J dropped 3 bases, with 7 bases sitting between them. The CDR3 here is CASSLGGFGNTIYF. CDR3 in DNA: TGTGCCAGCAGCTTAGGGGGCTTTGGAAACACCATATATTTT.

The chain recombines TRBV4-1 with TRBJ2-5; the match to TRBD2 covers 13 bases. CDR3 length: 16 amino acids. The V gene end was trimmed by 4 bases and the J gene end by 1 base; junction bases not matched to a gene: 3. Germline CDR1 MGHRA, CDR2 YSYEKL. The CDR3 DNA is TGCGCCAGCAGCCGTGGACTAGCGGGAGTCCAAGAGACCCAGTACTTC. Amino acids: CASSRGLAGVQETQYF.

This chain uses TRBV4-2 with TRBJ2-7; D is uncertain. V was pared by 0 bases and J by 3 bases, with 18 bases between. Germline assignment: CDR1 LGHNA and CDR2 YNFKEQ. The length of the CDR3 is 17 residues. The DNA of the CDR3 is TGTGCCAGCAGCCAAGATCCCGAATCCGCTAATGACTACGAGCAGTACTTC. This sequence encodes CASSQDPESANDYEQYF.

This chain joins TRBV7-9 and TRBJ2-2; D ambiguous. Germline lookup yields CDR1 SEHNR and CDR2 FQNEAQ (reference sequence). The CDR3 has 16 residues. Trimming pared 4 bases from V and 5 bases from J, leaving 17 bases between. The CDR3: CASSSPLVGRTGELFF. The CDR3 coding sequence is TGTGCCAGCAGCTCCCCCCTCGTGGGTCGTACCGGGGAGCTGTTTTTT.

The chain employs TRBV2 and TRBJ2-7, with D perhaps assigned TRBD1 or TRBD2 (6 bases each). The CDR3 has 12 residues. With 3 bases removed from V and 7 bases from J, the gap between germline ends came to 10 bases. CDR1 SNHLY and CDR2 FYNNEI come from the germline V gene. The CDR3 sequence is CASSDRRGEQYF. The CDR3 region has the DNA TGTGCCAGCAGTGACAGGAGGGGGGAGCAGTACTTC.

The CDR3 nucleotides read TGTGCCAGCAGCTTAGGTTGGAATGAGCAGTTCTTC. This codes for CASSLGWNEQFF. This chain connects TRBV7-2 to TRBJ2-1; D remains ambiguous. V lost 1 base and J 7 bases, leaving 5 bases between the germline ends. Germline V gives CDR1 SGHTA, CDR2 FQGNSA. The CDR3 length is 12 residues.

This rearrangement joins TRBV27 to TRBJ2-7; perhaps TRBD2 as D (5 bases). The CDR3 spans 15 residues. Per germline, CDR1 MNHEY and CDR2 SMNVEV (reference sequence). Trimming pared 6 bases from V and 7 bases from J, leaving 22 bases between. In DNA, the CDR3 is TGTGCCAGCAGACCGGGTGGCGCGGTCTCGGGGGAGCAGTACTTC. Residues: CASRPGGAVSGEQYF.

V gene TRBV12-5 combines with J gene TRBJ2-5; D not certain. The CDR3 covers 12 residues. V lost 2 bases, J lost 5 bases, and 6 bases lay in between. Germline values: CDR1 LGHNT, CDR2 FRNRAP. DNA of the CDR3: TGTGCTAGTGGTTTGTTGGTGGAGACCCAGTACTTC. Translated, it gives CASGLLVETQYF.

The chain uses TRBV2 and TRBJ1-2, with D tentatively TRBD1 (6 bases). This CDR3 has 15 residues. Trimming took 3 bases from V and 4 from J, leaving 15 bases between them. Germline loops: CDR1 SNHLY, CDR2 FYNNEI. Written as DNA, the CDR3 is TGTGCCAGCAGTGATGACGGACAGACACCCTATGGCTACACCTTC. This codes for CASSDDGQTPYGYTF. Filled out from reference TRBV2 and TRBJ1-2, the complete variable domain reads EPEVTQTPSHQVTQMGQEVILRCVPISNHLYFYWYRQILGQKVEFLVSFYNNEISEKSEIFDDQFSVERPDGSNFTLKIRSTKLEDSAMYFCASSDDGQTPYGYTFGSGTRLTVV.

The CDR3: CASSIGQADSAYEQYF. The CDR3 DNA reads as TGTGCCAGTAGTATAGGTCAGGCGGACTCGGCCTACGAGCAGTACTTC. The rearrangement links TRBV19 to TRBJ2-7, with D perhaps matching TRBD2 (5 bases). Germline loops: CDR1 LNHDA, CDR2 SQIVND (reference sequence). Trimming cost V 1 base and J 2 bases, with 15 bases left between them. The CDR3 spans 16 residues.

The rearrangement uses TRBV5-5 and TRBJ2-7; D gene uncertain. Germline loops: CDR1 SGHKS, CDR2 YYEKEE (reference sequence). V was shortened by 4 bases and J by 4 bases, with 9 bases between the two germline ends. This CDR3 is 12 amino acids long. The CDR3 sequence: CASSLSGYEQYF. DNA for the CDR3: TGTGCCAGCAGCCTTTCTGGGTACGAGCAGTACTTC.

The CDR3 bases are TGTGCCAGCAGCCCGGGCCTCAGAATAAACTACTACGAGCAGTACTTC. The encoded protein is CASSPGLRINYYEQYF. The gene calls are TRBV11-2 and TRBJ2-7; D is unclear. The CDR3 extends over 16 amino acids. The V end was cut by 5 bases, the J end by 3 bases, with 20 bases between. Germline loops: CDR1 SGHAT, CDR2 FQNNGV. The variable domain in full, with the rest retrieved from reference TRBV11-2 and TRBJ2-7, is EAGVAQSPRYKIIEKRQSVAFWCNPISGHATLYWYQQILGQGPKLLIQFQNNGVVDDSQLPKDRFSAERLKGVDSTLKIQPAKLEDSAVYLCASSPGLRINYYEQYFGPGTRLTVT.

This clone was observed once. V is TRBV19 and J is TRBJ2-2, with 7 bases matching TRBD2. CDR1 LNHDA and CDR2 SQIVND come from the germline V gene (reference sequence). The V segment lost 5 bases and the J segment 3 bases; nucleotides outside the gene matches: 6. The length of the CDR3 is 15 residues. CDR3 sequence: CASSWGEGYTGELFF. The DNA for the CDR3 is TGTGCCAGTAGTTGGGGGGAGGGGTACACCGGGGAGCTGTTTTTT.

This clone appeared a few times. One junction end does not reproduce the germline sequence, and a read error may be involved. The V call is TRBV6-5, the J call TRBJ2-3, with 8 bases fitting TRBD1. In germline, CDR1 is MNHEY, CDR2 SVGAGI. The CDR3 covers 16 residues. For the CDR3, the DNA is TGTGCCAGCAGGTACTTTCCAGGGGGCACGACAGATACGCAGTATTTT. Translation: CASRYFPGGTTDTQYF.

The chain's CDR3 is CASSELGEKLFF. The CDR3 DNA reads as TGTGCCAGCAGTGAATTAGGAGAAAAACTGTTTTTT. V gene TRBV25-1 combines with J gene TRBJ1-4; D uncertain. The germline V gene encodes CDR1 MGHDK and CDR2 SYGVNS. V lost 1 base and J lost 8, with 5 bases in between. The CDR3 has 12 residues.

The CDR3 loop reads CASSEGQGIADTQYF. In DNA, the CDR3 is TGTGCCAGCAGTGAAGGACAGGGAATTGCCGATACGCAGTATTTT. V is TRBV6-1 and J is TRBJ2-3, with TRBD1 matching over 7 bases. V was clipped by 1 base and J by 6 bases; unmatched bases: 7. The CDR3 spans 15 residues. Germline V gene sequence: CDR1 MNHNS, CDR2 SASEGT.

The sample holds a few counts of this clone. The V and J genes are TRBV20-1 and TRBJ1-1; D uncertain. CDR3 length: 10 residues. CDR1 and CDR2 (germline): DFQATT, SNEGSKA (reference sequence). The V and J ends lost 5 bases and 7 bases respectively, with 8 bases between them. The CDR3 spells CSAWEVEAFF. CDR3 DNA: TGCAGTGCTTGGGAGGTTGAAGCTTTCTTT.

The chain is built from TRBV6-5 and TRBJ1-1; D is possibly TRBD1 (6 bases). The V end lost 8 bases, the J end lost 1 base, and 11 bases lay between the germline ends. CDR1 MNHEY and CDR2 SVGAGI come from the germline V gene. The CDR3 consists of 13 residues. Here the CDR3 DNA reads TGTGCCAGCCAGAGACAGGCGAACACTGAAGCTTTCTTT. Residues: CASQRQANTEAFF.

V gene TRBV4-1 combines with J gene TRBJ2-7; TRBD2 matches 8 bases. Germline CDR1 and CDR2: MGHRA and YSYEKL. The CDR3 extends over 15 amino acids. The J segment lost 1 base and the V segment lost 4 bases, leaving 6 bases of the junction unmatched. Here the CDR3 reads CASSPAGTRSYEQYF. CDR3 nucleotide sequence: TGCGCCAGCAGCCCGGCCGGGACTAGGTCCTACGAGCAGTACTTC.

This clone was detected only once. The rearrangement joins TRBV30 to TRBJ1-2, with D uncertain. Per the germline V gene, CDR1 is GTSNPN and CDR2 is SVGIG (reference sequence). V was shortened by 6 bases and J by 6 bases, with 14 bases between the two germline ends. This CDR3 region has 12 residues. CDR3 loop: CACRTADHGYTF. CDR3 bases: TGTGCCTGCCGGACGGCCGATCATGGCTACACCTTC.

The chain recombines TRBV25-1 with TRBJ2-5; 13 nucleotides align to TRBD2. Germline loops: CDR1 MGHDK, CDR2 SYGVNS. The V gene end was trimmed by 2 bases and the J gene end by 5 bases; junction bases not matched to a gene: 8. This CDR3 has 17 residues. The CDR3 spells CASSEGLAGARLETQYF. As DNA, the CDR3 is TGTGCCAGCAGTGAAGGACTAGCGGGAGCCCGGTTGGAGACCCAGTACTTC.

This chain uses TRBV6-5 with TRBJ2-6; D may be TRBD1 or TRBD2 (5 bases each). V was pared by 2 bases and J by 1 base, with 6 bases between. The CDR3 spans 15 residues. Germline CDR1 is MNHEY and CDR2 is SVGAGI. The CDR3 DNA follows: TGTGCCAGCAGTTACGGGGGATCTGGGGCCAACGTCCTGACTTTC. It yields the protein CASSYGGSGANVLTF.